This T cell receptor (beta chain) was sequenced in a study of CD8+CD57+ T cells in acquired aplastic anemia. Across the study: Sorted CD4+ plus CD8+ cells gave DNA averaging roughly 3 ug. Healthy donor CD4+ samples were sequenced to a depth that averaged around 9.8 million reads. Study-level findings and limits: Found in both controls and patients were almost 30 CD8+ CDR3 sequences. Patients and controls were not found to differ significantly in CD8+ Simpson's diversity.

As concerns this clonotype: What it recognizes is unknown.

V gave up 5 bases and J gave up 11 bases, with 9 bases separating them. Germline loops: CDR1 SGHTA, CDR2 FQGTGA. The CDR3 is 11 residues long. For CDR3 and TCR beta VDJ profiling, genomic DNA was the template used. TCRdb fed the reads into MiXCR, producing one record per CDR3 protein. The data show some 410,000 distinct CDR3 sequences, roughly 64% seen once. The TCR was taken from a human donor in good health, serving as a control. Material for sequencing was sorted CD4+, CD8+, or CD8+CD57+ T cells (not recorded which) from PBMCs. V and J are TRBV7-3 and TRBJ1-4; no firm D call. In DNA, the CDR3 is TGTGCCAGCAGCCAAGGAGGGAAACTGTTTTTT. It yields the protein CASSQGGKLFF. The variable domain in full, with the rest retrieved from reference TRBV7-3 and TRBJ1-4, is GAGVSQTPSNKVTEKGKYVELRCDPISGHTALYWYRQSLGQGPEFLIYFQGTGAADDSGLPNDRFFAVRPEGSVSTLKIQRTERGDSAVYLCASSQGGKLFFGSGTQLSVL.